This T cell receptor beta chain was found in a study of Graves' ophthalmopathy and Graves' hyperthyroidism. Study-level information: Researchers obtained peripheral blood at initial diagnosis, before any treatment had begun.

Using RNA transcripts, the TCR beta CDR3 regions were amplified. The first round was an RT-PCR with HTBI primers, and the second round was a multiplex PCR. MiXCR, run by TCRdb on the multiplex PCR reads, gives a single entry per CDR3 protein. The sample contains 650,000 to 800,000 distinct CDR3 sequences, over 40% of which appear only once. For donors with ophthalmopathy, the disease showed moderate-to-severe activity, reached CAS ≥3 and NOSPECS ≥4, and had lasted under 3 months. This clonotype was seen at least ten times. The antigen is not known. V dropped 5 bases and J dropped 0 bases, with 16 bases sitting between them. The CDR3 runs to 15 residues. Germline CDR1 DFQATT, CDR2 SNEGSKA (reference sequence). Overall study findings and caveats: Blood samples also showed most expanded thyroid clonotypes exceeding 0.001 frequency.

Sample: peripheral blood. The J gene is TRBJ1-1, the V gene TRBV20-1, with D tentatively TRBD1 (6 bases). This receptor was taken from an adult man with Graves' ophthalmopathy. The CDR3 spells CSARNGGNMNTEAFF. In DNA, the CDR3 is TGCAGTGCTCGAAACGGGGGCAACATGAACACTGAAGCTTTCTTT.